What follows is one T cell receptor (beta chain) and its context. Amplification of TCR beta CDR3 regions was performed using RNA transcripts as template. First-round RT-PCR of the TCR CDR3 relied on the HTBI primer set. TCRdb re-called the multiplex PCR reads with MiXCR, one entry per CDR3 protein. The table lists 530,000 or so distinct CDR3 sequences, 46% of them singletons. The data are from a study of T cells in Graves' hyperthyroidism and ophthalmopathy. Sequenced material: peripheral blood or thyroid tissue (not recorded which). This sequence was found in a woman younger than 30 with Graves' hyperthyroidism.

The CDR3 region has the DNA TGTGCCAGCAGCCTAGACCAGCGAGATACGCAGTATTTT. This codes for CASSLDQRDTQYF. The chain carries TRBV12-3 or TRBV12-4 and TRBJ2-3; D unresolved. The germline V and J ends were trimmed by 6 bases and 5 bases, with 12 bases remaining between them. The CDR3 spans 13 residues.